Listed here are 7 T cell receptor beta chains from one sample, sequenced in a study of HIV-infected patients and healthy controls. cDNA was made from about 510 ng RNA using alpha and beta constant primers. Separate chain-specific third strand synthesis with multiplexing indices produced the alpha and beta libraries. TCRdb re-derived calls from the 5' RACE reads in MiXCR, one entry per CDR3 protein. There are about 10,000 distinct CDR3 sequences in the sample; about 9.4% occur only once, and about 17% lies in the top ten. The repertoire came from unfractionated whole blood and reflected all unsorted peripheral T cells. The starting material was blood, obtained before antiretroviral therapy. These receptors were obtained from an adult with HIV infection.

This clonotype was counted a few times. The J gene is TRBJ1-1, the V gene TRBV18; TRBD1 is a possible D gene (5 bases). The CDR3 extends over 14 amino acids. Germline lookup yields CDR1 KGHSH and CDR2 LQKENI. V lost 2 bases to trimming and J lost 1 base, with 8 bases between them. The CDR3 spells CASSPGTENTEAFF. In DNA form, the CDR3 reads TGTGCCAGCTCACCAGGGACGGAGAACACTGAAGCTTTCTTT. Combining the CDR3 with reference TRBV18 and TRBJ1-1 gives the whole variable domain NAGVMQNPRHLVRRRGQEARLRCSPMKGHSHVYWYRQLPEEGLKFMVYLQKENIIDESGMPKERFSAEFPKEGPSILRIQQVVRGDSAAYFCASSPGTENTEAFFGQGTRLTVV.

In its sample, this clonotype is medium-sized. The V call is TRBV20-1, the J call TRBJ2-1; tentative D call: TRBD2 (6 bases). CDR1 and CDR2 (germline): DFQATT, SNEGSKA (reference sequence). Trimming took off 3 bases at V and 1 base at J, with 10 bases between the two ends. The CDR3 length is 14 residues. DNA of the CDR3: TGCAGTGCTAGCGGGACTCTGTCCTACAATGAGCAGTTCTTC. This codes for CSASGTLSYNEQFF.

Relative to its sample, this clonotype is medium-sized. V and J are TRBV9 and TRBJ2-7, with a weak D call TRBD2 (6 bases). The V and J ends lost 0 bases and 7 bases respectively, with 17 bases between them. This CDR3 region has 15 residues. Germline lookup yields CDR1 SGDLS and CDR2 YYNGEE. The CDR3 sequence: CASSVGSGGIGEQYF. For the CDR3, the DNA is TGTGCCAGCAGCGTAGGATCGGGCGGGATCGGGGAGCAGTACTTC.

This clonotype was observed at least ten times. This chain links TRBV7-2 with TRBJ2-2; D call uncertain. V dropped 7 bases and J dropped 4 bases, with 16 bases sitting between them. Germline CDR1 reads SGHTA; CDR2 reads FQGNSA. The length of the CDR3 is 15 residues. CDR3 sequence reads: CASTSYHGSTGELFF. CDR3 nucleotides: TGTGCCAGCACCTCGTATCACGGCAGCACCGGGGAGCTGTTTTTT. The full variable domain, its missing parts supplied by reference TRBV7-2 and TRBJ2-2, is GAGVSQSPSNKVTEKGKDVELRCDPISGHTALYWYRQSLGQGLEFLIYFQGNSAPDKSGLPSDRFSAERTGGSVSTLTIQRTQQEDSAVYLCASTSYHGSTGELFFGEGSRLTVL.

This clonotype was counted ten times or more. The chain uses TRBV7-9 and TRBJ2-3, with 9 bases fitting TRBD2. Germline values: CDR1 SEHNR, CDR2 FQNEAQ (reference sequence). The CDR3 has 16 amino acids. J gave up 3 bases and V 5 bases, and 9 bases lay outside the gene matches. The CDR3 spells CASSPGTSWLTDTQYF. Written as DNA, the CDR3 is TGTGCCAGCAGCCCTGGGACTAGCTGGCTGACAGATACGCAGTATTTT. Together with reference TRBV7-9 and TRBJ2-3, the CDR3 gives the full variable domain: DTGVSQNPRHKITKRGQNVTFRCDPISEHNRLYWYRQTLGQGPEFLTYFQNEAQLEKSRLLSDRFSAERPKGSFSTLEIQRTEQGDSAMYLCASSPGTSWLTDTQYFGPGTRLTVL.

This clonotype was seen at least ten times. The rearrangement uses TRBV29-1 and TRBJ2-1; D is possibly TRBD1 (7 bases). The CDR3 is 13 residues long. Germline assignment: CDR1 SQVTM and CDR2 ANQGSEA. As DNA, the CDR3 is TGCACCGCGAACCCCAGGGGGGACAATGAGCAGTTCTTC. This gives the protein CTANPRGDNEQFF.

This clonotype showed up many times. The CDR3 sequence: CASSRTSGRDTDTQYF. CDR3 DNA sequence: TGTGCCAGCAGTAGGACTAGCGGGAGGGACACAGATACGCAGTATTTT. This chain links TRBV27 with TRBJ2-3; the match to TRBD2 covers 15 bases. V lost 5 bases, J lost 2 bases, and 2 bases stayed unmatched. This CDR3 contains 16 residues. CDR1 is MNHEY, CDR2 SMNVEV, per germline (reference sequence).